This T cell receptor (beta chain) was obtained from a study of blood T cell repertoires in COVID-19. Study context: The samples span acute and convalescent COVID-19 from the United States, Italy and Spain. Sources were T cells, B-cell-depleted T cells, or PBMCs; the material itself was cDNA or gDNA.

Germline CDR1 and CDR2: ENHRY and SYGVKD. V was cut by 0 bases and J by 8 bases, with 11 bases left in between. The CDR3 loop spans 14 amino acids. In the original analysis: By means of reference gene primer amplification, nucleated cell counts were estimated. The assay was immunoSEQ multiplex PCR, and TCRdb's table has in-frame clones only and misses some. V, J and clone size are those of that table, while D and trimming were read from the DNA. Seen here are 85,000 to 130,000 clones, about 91% observed once, and the top ten hold 6%. The genes are TRBV10-3 and TRBJ2-1; D is unresolved. The sequence was collected from a human donor in a cohort sampled during active COVID-19. Source material: peripheral blood. CDR3 in amino acids: CAISESPRLDEQFF. The CDR3 DNA is TGTGCCATCAGTGAGTCTCCTAGACTGGATGAGCAGTTCTTC.